The 14 T cell receptor beta chains listed next were all sequenced from one sample in a study of shared T cell receptors in the human thymus. This table comes from immunoSEQ multiplex PCR, and its TCRdb copy is limited to in-frame clones, with some not included. Among about 660,000 clones listed, more than 75% were seen once. The sample was also linked to a second study, of human thymus T cells.

The sequencing sample was made of thymocytes. The receptor source for this set is a boy under two years old with a congenital heart defect.

V and J are TRBV28 and TRBJ1-1; 7 bases line up with TRBD1. Germline V gene sequence: CDR1 MDHEN, CDR2 SYDVKM. V was pared by 7 bases and J by 4 bases, with 9 bases of the junction left unmatched. CDR3 length: 14 amino acids. In DNA form, the CDR3 reads TGTGCCAGCACTCCAGACAGGGACCGCACTGAAGCTTTCTTT. It translates to CASTPDRDRTEAFF.

The J gene is TRBJ2-5, the V gene TRBV2; 7 positions agree with TRBD1. The DNA end favors TRBJ2-7, so the J call may be wrong. Germline V gene sequence: CDR1 SNHLY, CDR2 FYNNEI. CDR3 length equals 13 residues. The DNA for the CDR3 is TGTGCCAGCAGCACGACAGGGTTCTACGAGCAGTACTTC. Protein sequence: CASSTTGFYEQYF.

V and J are TRBV7-9 and TRBJ2-1; D perhaps matches TRBD1 (6 bases). CDR3 length equals 13 residues. V lost 3 bases, J lost 9 bases, and 12 bases lay in between. Germline V gives CDR1 SEHNR, CDR2 FQNEAQ (reference sequence). The DNA for the CDR3 is TGTGCCAGCAGCTTCACAGGGTTTAGTGAGCAGTTCTTC. Its translation: CASSFTGFSEQFF.

The V gene is TRBV12-5, the J gene TRBJ2-7; perhaps TRBD2 as D (7 bases). CDR3 size: 14 residues. Germline V gives CDR1 LGHNT, CDR2 FRNRAP. V lost 0 bases, J lost 5 bases, and 11 bases lay in between. This CDR3 reads CASGLVGGGDEQYF. Here the CDR3 DNA reads TGTGCTAGTGGTTTGGTGGGCGGGGGCGACGAGCAGTACTTC.

The V and J genes are TRBV4-3 and TRBJ2-1; D not resolved. CDR1 and CDR2 (germline): LGHNA, YSLEER. Between the trimmed V and J ends, which lost 0 bases and 2 bases, there was a span of 14 bases. CDR3 length: 17 residues. The CDR3 is CASSQDYQAGTYNEQFF. CDR3 nucleotides: TGCGCCAGCAGCCAAGATTACCAGGCCGGCACCTACAATGAGCAGTTCTTC.

This clone was counted between two and nine times. The chain has TRBV4-1 and TRBJ1-4, with 10 nucleotides matching TRBD1. The CDR3 sequence is 16 residues long. The V gene end was trimmed by 0 bases and the J gene end by 5 bases; junction bases not matched to a gene: 3. CDR1 and CDR2 (germline): MGHRA, YSYEKL. The CDR3 here is CASSQDQGQGNEKLFF. CDR3 sequence (DNA): TGCGCCAGCAGCCAAGATCAGGGACAGGGGAATGAAAAACTGTTTTTT.

CDR3 sequence: CASSQTPTAGVYEQYF. In DNA, the CDR3 is TGCGCCAGCAGCCAAACGCCCACAGCGGGAGTATACGAGCAGTACTTC. The chain combines TRBV4-1 with TRBJ2-7, with 8 bases fitting TRBD2. The V gene end was trimmed by 2 bases and the J gene end by 4 bases; junction bases not matched to a gene: 10. The CDR3 consists of 16 residues. Germline V gene data show CDR1 as MGHRA and CDR2 as YSYEKL.

The V and J genes are TRBV4-3 and TRBJ2-1; D might be TRBD2 (6 bases). From germline, CDR1 is LGHNA and CDR2 YSLEER. The ends were cut back, 0 bases at V and 7 bases at J, with 16 bases in the middle. CDR3 length: 16 residues. The DNA of the CDR3 is TGCGCCAGCAGCCAAGATCGCCCGGGAGTATATAATGAGCAGTTCTTC. Protein sequence: CASSQDRPGVYNEQFF.

The V call is TRBV27, the J call TRBJ2-2; TRBD1 might be the D (5 bases). Germline values: CDR1 MNHEY, CDR2 SMNVEV (reference sequence). Trimming took 5 bases from V and 4 from J, leaving 17 bases between them. CDR3 length equals 16 residues. This CDR3 reads CASSPKGRARTGELFF. The CDR3 DNA reads TGTGCCAGCAGTCCGAAGGGCAGGGCGCGCACCGGGGAGCTGTTTTTT.

This chain joins TRBV9 and TRBJ2-5; D may be TRBD1 (6 bases). Per the germline V gene, CDR1 is SGDLS and CDR2 is YYNGEE. Between the trimmed V and J ends, which lost 4 bases and 1 base, there was a span of 14 bases. This CDR3 has 15 residues. The CDR3: CASSPFRTAQETQYF. The CDR3 DNA follows: TGTGCCAGCAGCCCCTTCCGGACAGCCCAAGAGACCCAGTACTTC. Together with reference TRBV9 and TRBJ2-5, the CDR3 gives the full variable domain: DSGVTQTPKHLITATGQRVTLRCSPRSGDLSVYWYQQSLDQGLQFLIQYYNGEERAKGNILERFSAQQFPDLHSELNLSSLELGDSALYFCASSPFRTAQETQYFGPGTRLLVL.

V gene TRBV7-9 combines with J gene TRBJ2-7; 8 bases map to TRBD2. Germline V lookup: CDR1 SEHNR, CDR2 FQNEAQ (reference sequence). This CDR3 spans 15 amino acids. After removal of 5 bases from V and 1 base from J, the junction contained 7 bases not matched to a gene. CDR3 in amino acids: CASSPLGGRSYEQYF. The CDR3 bases are TGTGCCAGCAGCCCCTTGGGCGGGAGGTCCTACGAGCAGTACTTC.

The rearrangement joins TRBV10-2 to TRBJ2-7, with D possibly TRBD1 on 6 matching bases. The V end was cut by 4 bases, the J end by 0 bases, with 10 bases between. CDR1 and CDR2 (germline): WSHSY, SAAADI. This CDR3 has 14 amino acids. The CDR3 region has the DNA TGCGCCAGCAGTGCGGGCAGGGGCTCCTACGAGCAGTACTTC. Protein product: CASSAGRGSYEQYF.

The table lists this clone with a count of one. V and J are TRBV30 and TRBJ2-3; 8 bases match TRBD2. CDR3 length: 16 residues. V was pared by 4 bases and J by 0 bases, with 9 bases of the junction left unmatched. Germline V gene sequence: CDR1 GTSNPN, CDR2 SVGIG (reference sequence). CDR3 nucleotides: TGTGCCTGGATGGGTAAGCTAGCGGGCAGCACAGATACGCAGTATTTT. It codes for CAWMGKLAGSTDTQYF.

The rearrangement links TRBV5-6 to TRBJ1-4; the match to TRBD1 covers 9 bases. Germline V CDR1 and CDR2: SGHDT, YYEEEE. The CDR3 is 16 residues long. V shed 4 bases, J shed 8 bases, and the junction held 12 bases outside the gene matches. The CDR3 loop is CASSPSTGTGPEKLFF. The CDR3 DNA sequence: TGTGCCAGCAGCCCAAGTACCGGGACAGGGCCCGAAAAACTGTTTTTT.